This T cell receptor beta chain comes out of a study of blood T cells in healthy people across ages. Next came a second PCR, run for about 7 to 11 cycles, which used a sample-barcoded 5' primer along with a J-beta primer mix. From the 5' RACE reads, TCRdb called clonotypes with MiXCR, one entry per CDR3 protein. The table shows some 1.7 million distinct CDR3 sequences, with approximately 30% occurring only once. Total RNA, at least 5.5 micrograms per sample, came from PBMCs. Study results and limitations: What prevented conclusive comparison of naive and antigen-experienced cells was that PBMCs were unsorted. There was a strong correlation between TCR beta diversity and naive T cell percentage.

Points on this clonotype: What it binds is not known.

Material: blood. The receptor was isolated from a woman younger than 45 in good health.

The CDR3 region is CASSLEPSGPSGANVLTF. The CDR3 DNA is TGCGCCAGCAGCTTGGAACCTAGCGGGCCCTCTGGGGCCAACGTCCTGACTTTC. This rearrangement joins TRBV5-1 to TRBJ2-6; 8 bases are a match to TRBD2. The length of the CDR3 is 18 residues. Germline V gives CDR1 SGHRS, CDR2 YFSETQ. J gave up 0 bases and V 0 bases, and 5 bases lay outside the gene matches.